The clone carrying this T cell receptor beta chain occurred a few times. Primers used in a second PCR of roughly 7 to 12 cycles were a sample-barcoded 5' primer and a J-beta primer mix. TCRdb re-called the 5' RACE reads with MiXCR, one entry per CDR3 protein. The data contain about 1.5 million distinct CDR3 sequences, approximately 39% of them seen just once; the ten biggest clones take up around 4%. This CDR3 has 13 amino acids. Germline CDR1 is SGHTA and CDR2 is FQGNSA. J lost 10 bases, V lost 5 bases, and 7 bases had no gene match. Isolation of PBMCs gave at least 7 million cells per sample. This entry comes from a study of blood T cells in healthy people across ages.

The chain joins TRBV7-2 to TRBJ1-1, with 10 nucleotides matching TRBD1. Sequencing was carried out using blood. The TCR comes from a woman under 30 in good health. The CDR3 spells CASSPDRGLPAFF. The CDR3 coding sequence is TGTGCCAGCAGCCCCGACAGGGGGCTTCCAGCTTTCTTT.